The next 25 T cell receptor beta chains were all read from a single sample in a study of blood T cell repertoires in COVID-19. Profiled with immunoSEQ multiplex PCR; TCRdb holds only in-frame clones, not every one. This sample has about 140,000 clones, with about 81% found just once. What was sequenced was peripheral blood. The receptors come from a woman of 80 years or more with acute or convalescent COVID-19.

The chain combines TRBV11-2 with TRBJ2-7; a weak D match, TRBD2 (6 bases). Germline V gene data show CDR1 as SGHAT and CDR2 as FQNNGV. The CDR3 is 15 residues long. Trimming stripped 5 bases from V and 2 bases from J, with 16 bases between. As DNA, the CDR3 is TGTGCCAGCAGCCCCCGGCGGGGACGGGCCTACGAGCAGTACTTC. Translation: CASSPRRGRAYEQYF.

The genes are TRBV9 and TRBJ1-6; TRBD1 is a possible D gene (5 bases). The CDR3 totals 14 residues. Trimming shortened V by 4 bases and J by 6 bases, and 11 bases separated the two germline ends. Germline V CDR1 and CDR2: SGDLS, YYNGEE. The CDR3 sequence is CASSLDSFNSPLHF. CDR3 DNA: TGTGCCAGCAGCCTCGACAGTTTTAATTCACCCCTCCACTTT.

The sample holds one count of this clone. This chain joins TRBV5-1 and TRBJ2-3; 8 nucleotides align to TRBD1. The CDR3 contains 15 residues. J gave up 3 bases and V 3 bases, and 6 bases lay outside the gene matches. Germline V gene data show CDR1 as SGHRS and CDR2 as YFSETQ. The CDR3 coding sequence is TGCGCCAGCAGCTCGCTGACAGGGGATACAGATACGCAGTATTTT. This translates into CASSSLTGDTDTQYF. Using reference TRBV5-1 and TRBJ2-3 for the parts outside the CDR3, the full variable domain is KAGVTQTPRYLIKTRGQQVTLSCSPISGHRSVSWYQQTPGQGLQFLFEYFSETQRNKGNFPGRFSGRQFSNSRSEMNVSTLELGDSALYLCASSSLTGDTDTQYFGPGTRLTVL.

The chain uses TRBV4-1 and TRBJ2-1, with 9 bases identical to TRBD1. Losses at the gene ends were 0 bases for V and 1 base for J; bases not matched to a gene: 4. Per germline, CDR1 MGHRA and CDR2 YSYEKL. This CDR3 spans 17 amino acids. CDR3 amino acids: CASSQDMGTGSYNEQFF. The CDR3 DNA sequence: TGCGCCAGCAGCCAAGATATGGGGACAGGGTCCTACAATGAGCAGTTCTTC.

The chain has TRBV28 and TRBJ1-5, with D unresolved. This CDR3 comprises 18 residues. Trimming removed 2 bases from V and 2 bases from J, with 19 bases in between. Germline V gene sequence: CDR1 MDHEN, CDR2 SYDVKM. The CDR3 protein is CASSLIEAGKRRNQPQHF. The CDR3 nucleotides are TGTGCCAGCAGTTTAATAGAGGCGGGGAAGCGGCGCAATCAGCCCCAGCATTTT.

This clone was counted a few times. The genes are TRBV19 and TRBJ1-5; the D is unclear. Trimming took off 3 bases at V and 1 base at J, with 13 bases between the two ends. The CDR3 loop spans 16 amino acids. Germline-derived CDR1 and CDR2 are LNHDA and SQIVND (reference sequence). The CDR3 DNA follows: TGTGCCAGTAGTATCCGACCCCTCGGGAGCAATCAGCCCCAGCATTTT. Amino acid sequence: CASSIRPLGSNQPQHF.

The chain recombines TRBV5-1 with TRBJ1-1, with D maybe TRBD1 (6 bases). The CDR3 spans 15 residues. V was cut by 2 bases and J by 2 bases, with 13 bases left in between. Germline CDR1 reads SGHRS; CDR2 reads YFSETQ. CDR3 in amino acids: CASSLQGGPNTEAFF. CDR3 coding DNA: TGCGCCAGCAGCTTACAGGGTGGACCAAACACTGAAGCTTTCTTT.

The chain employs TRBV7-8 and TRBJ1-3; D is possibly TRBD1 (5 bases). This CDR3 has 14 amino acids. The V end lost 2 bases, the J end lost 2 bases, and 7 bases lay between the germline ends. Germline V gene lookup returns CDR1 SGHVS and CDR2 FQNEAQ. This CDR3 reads CASSLRGTGNTIYF. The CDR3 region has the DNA TGTGCCAGCAGCTTAAGGGGAACTGGAAACACCATATATTTT.

The CDR3 bases are TGTGCCAGCAGCCTCACTGTGGGGGGGCGCAGTAGGGGATTCTACGAGCAGTACTTC. It is translated as CASSLTVGGRSRGFYEQYF. The chain couples TRBV5-5 to TRBJ2-7; D is possibly TRBD2 (7 bases). Germline values: CDR1 SGHKS, CDR2 YYEKEE (reference sequence). This CDR3 comprises 19 residues. The V end was cut by 4 bases, the J end by 3 bases, with 29 bases between.

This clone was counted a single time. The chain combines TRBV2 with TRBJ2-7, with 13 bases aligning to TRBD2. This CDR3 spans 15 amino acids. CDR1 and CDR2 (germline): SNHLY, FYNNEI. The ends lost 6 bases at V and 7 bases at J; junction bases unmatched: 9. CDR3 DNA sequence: TGTGCCAGCAGATCCGGGACTAGCGGGGTAGGTGAGCAGTACTTC. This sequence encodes CASRSGTSGVGEQYF.

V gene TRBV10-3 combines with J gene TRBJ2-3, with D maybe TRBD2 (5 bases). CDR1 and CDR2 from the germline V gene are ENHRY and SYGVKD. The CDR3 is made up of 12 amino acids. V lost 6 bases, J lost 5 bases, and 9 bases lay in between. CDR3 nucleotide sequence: TGTGCCATCAGCCCCGGACTAGATACGCAGTATTTT. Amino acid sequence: CAISPGLDTQYF.

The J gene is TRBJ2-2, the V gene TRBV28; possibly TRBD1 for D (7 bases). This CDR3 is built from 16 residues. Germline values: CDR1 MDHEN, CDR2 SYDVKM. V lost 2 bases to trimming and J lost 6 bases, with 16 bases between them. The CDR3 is CASSLRGTVKSGELFF. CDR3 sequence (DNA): TGTGCCAGCAGTTTACGGGGGACAGTCAAATCCGGGGAGCTGTTTTTT.

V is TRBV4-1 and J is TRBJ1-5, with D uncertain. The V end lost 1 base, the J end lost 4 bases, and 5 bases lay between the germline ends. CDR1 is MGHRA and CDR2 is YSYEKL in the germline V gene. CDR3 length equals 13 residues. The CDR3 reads CASSQGLNQPQHF. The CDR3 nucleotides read TGCGCCAGCAGCCAAGGCCTAAATCAGCCCCAGCATTTT.

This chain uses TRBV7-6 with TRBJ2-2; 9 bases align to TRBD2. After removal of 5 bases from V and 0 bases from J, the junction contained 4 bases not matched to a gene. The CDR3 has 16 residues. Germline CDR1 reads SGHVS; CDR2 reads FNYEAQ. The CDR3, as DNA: TGTGCCAGCAGCACAACTAGCGGGTCGAACACCGGGGAGCTGTTTTTT. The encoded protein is CASSTTSGSNTGELFF.

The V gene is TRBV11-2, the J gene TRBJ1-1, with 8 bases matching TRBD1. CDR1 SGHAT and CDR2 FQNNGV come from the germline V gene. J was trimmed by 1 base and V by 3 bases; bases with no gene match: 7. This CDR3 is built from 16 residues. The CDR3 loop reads CASSFRTGLENTEAFF. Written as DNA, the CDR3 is TGTGCCAGCAGCTTCCGGACAGGGTTGGAGAACACTGAAGCTTTCTTT.

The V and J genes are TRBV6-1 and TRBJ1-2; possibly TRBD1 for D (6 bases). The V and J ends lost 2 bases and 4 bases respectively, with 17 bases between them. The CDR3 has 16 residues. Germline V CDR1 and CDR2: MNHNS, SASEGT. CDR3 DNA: TGTGCCAGCAGTGAAAGCTGGGTAACAGGGTCCTATGGCTACACCTTC. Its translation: CASSESWVTGSYGYTF.

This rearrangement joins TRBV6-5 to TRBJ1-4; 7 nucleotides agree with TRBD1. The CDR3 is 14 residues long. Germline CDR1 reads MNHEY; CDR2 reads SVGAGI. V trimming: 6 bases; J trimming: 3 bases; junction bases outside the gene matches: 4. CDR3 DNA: TGTGCCAGCAGGGGGACAGCCCCTAATGAAAAACTGTTTTTT. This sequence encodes CASRGTAPNEKLFF.

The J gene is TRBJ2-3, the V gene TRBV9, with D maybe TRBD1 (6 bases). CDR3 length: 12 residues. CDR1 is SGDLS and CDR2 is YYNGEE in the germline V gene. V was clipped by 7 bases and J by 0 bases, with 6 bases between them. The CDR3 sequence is CASGTSTDTQYF. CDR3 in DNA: TGTGCCAGCGGGACAAGCACAGATACGCAGTATTTT.

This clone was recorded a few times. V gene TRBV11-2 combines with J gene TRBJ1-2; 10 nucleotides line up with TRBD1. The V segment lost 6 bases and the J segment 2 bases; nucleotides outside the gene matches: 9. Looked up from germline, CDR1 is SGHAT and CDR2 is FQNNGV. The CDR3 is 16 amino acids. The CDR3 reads CASRARDRGSNYGYTF. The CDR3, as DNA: TGTGCCAGCAGGGCGCGGGACAGGGGATCCAACTATGGCTACACCTTC.

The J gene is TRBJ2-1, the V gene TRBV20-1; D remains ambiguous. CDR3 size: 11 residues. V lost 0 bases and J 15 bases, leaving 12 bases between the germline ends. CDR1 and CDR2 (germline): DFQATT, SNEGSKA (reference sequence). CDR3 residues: CSARDSPCGFF. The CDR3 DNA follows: TGCAGTGCTAGAGATTCGCCCTGCGGGTTCTTC.

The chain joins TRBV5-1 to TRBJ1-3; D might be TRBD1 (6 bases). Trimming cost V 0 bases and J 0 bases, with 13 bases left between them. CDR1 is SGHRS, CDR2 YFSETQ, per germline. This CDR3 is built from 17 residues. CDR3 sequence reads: CASSLEYAGDSGNTIYF. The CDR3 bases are TGCGCCAGCAGCTTGGAGTATGCAGGGGACTCTGGAAACACCATATATTTT.

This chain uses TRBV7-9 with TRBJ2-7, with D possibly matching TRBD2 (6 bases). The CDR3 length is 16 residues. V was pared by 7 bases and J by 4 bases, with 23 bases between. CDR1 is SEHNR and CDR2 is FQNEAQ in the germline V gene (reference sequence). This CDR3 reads CASITWGETSPYEQYF. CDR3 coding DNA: TGTGCCAGCATAACCTGGGGGGAAACGAGCCCTTACGAGCAGTACTTC.

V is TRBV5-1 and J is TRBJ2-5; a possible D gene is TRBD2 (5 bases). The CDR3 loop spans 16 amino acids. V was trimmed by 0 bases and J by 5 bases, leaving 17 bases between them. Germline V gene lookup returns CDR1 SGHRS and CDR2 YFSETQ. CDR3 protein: CASSLVSGPGDETQYF. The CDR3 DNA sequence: TGCGCCAGCAGCTTGGTGAGCGGTCCGGGCGACGAGACCCAGTACTTC.

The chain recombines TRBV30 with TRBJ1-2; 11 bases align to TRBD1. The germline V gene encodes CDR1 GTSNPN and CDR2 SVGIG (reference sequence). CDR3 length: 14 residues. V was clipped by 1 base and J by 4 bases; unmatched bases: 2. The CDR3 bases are TGTGCCTGGAGTGCCGGGACAGGGGGCTATGGCTACACCTTC. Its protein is CAWSAGTGGYGYTF.

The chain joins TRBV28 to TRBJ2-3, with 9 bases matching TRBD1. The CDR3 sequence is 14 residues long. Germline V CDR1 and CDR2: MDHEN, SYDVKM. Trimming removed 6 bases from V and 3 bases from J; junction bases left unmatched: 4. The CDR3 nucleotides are TGTGCCAGCAGCTCCGGACAGGGGACAGATACGCAGTATTTT. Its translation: CASSSGQGTDTQYF.